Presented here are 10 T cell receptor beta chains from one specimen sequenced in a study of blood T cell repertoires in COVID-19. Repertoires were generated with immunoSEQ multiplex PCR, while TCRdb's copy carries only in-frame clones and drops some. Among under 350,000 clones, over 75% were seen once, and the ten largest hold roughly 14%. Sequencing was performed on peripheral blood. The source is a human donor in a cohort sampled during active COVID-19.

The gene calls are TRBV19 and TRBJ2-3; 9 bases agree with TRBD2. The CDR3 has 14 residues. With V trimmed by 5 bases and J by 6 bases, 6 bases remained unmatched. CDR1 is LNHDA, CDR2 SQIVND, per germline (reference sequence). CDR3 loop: CASSVSGSRDTQYF. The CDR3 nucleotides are TGTGCCAGTAGTGTTAGCGGGAGCAGGGATACGCAGTATTTT.

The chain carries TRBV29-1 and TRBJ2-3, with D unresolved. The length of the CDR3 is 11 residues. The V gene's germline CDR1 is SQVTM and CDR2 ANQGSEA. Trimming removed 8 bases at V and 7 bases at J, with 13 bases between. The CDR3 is CSSKPGNTQYF. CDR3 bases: TGCAGCTCGAAACCGGGTAATACGCAGTATTTT.

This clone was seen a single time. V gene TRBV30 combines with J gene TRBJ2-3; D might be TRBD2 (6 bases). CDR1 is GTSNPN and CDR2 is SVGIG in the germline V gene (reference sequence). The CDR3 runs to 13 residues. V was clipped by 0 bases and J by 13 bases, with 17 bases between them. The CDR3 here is CAWSVLAGPKEYF. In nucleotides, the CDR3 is TGTGCCTGGAGTGTACTCGCGGGACCCAAGGAGTATTTT.

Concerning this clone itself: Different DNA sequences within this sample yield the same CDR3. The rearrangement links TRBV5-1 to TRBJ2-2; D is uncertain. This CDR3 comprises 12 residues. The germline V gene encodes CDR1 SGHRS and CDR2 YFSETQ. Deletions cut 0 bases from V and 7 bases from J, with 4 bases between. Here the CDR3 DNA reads TGCGCCAGCAGCTTGGCAGGCGGGGAGCTGTTTTTT. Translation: CASSLAGGELFF.

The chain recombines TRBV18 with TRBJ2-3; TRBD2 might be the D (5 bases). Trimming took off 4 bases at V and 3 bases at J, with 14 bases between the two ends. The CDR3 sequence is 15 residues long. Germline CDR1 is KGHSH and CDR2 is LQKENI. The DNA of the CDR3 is TGTGCCAGCTCACGTAGAGGGTCTCCGACAGATACGCAGTATTTT. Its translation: CASSRRGSPTDTQYF.

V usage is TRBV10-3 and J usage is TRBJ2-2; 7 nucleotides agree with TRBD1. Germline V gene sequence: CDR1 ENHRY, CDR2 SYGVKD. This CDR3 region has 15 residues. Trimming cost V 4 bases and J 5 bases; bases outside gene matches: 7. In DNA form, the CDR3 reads TGTGCCATCAGTGGCGACAGGGTTTTAACCGGGGAGCTGTTTTTT. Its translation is CAISGDRVLTGELFF.

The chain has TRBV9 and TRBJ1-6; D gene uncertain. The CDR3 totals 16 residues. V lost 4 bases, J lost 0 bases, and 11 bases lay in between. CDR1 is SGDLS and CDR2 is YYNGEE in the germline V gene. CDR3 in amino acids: CASSPFGSSYNSPLHF. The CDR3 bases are TGTGCCAGCAGCCCCTTCGGTAGCTCCTATAATTCACCCCTCCACTTT.

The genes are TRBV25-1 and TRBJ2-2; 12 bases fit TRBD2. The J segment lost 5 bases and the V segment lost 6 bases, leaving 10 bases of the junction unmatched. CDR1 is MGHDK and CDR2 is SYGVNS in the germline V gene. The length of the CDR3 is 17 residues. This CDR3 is CASRRTSGNVGTGELFF. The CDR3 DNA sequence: TGTGCCAGCAGAAGGACTAGCGGGAACGTAGGGACCGGGGAGCTGTTTTTT.

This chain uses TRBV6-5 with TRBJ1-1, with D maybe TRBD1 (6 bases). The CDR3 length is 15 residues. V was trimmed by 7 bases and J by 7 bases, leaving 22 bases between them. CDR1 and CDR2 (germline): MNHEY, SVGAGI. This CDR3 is CASKHTETGGLEAFF. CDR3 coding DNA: TGTGCCAGCAAACACACAGAGACAGGAGGCCTTGAAGCTTTCTTT.

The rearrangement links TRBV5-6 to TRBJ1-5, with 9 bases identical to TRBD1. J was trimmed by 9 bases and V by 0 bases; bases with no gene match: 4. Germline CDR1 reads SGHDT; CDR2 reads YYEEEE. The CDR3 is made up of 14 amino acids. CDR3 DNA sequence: TGTGCCAGCAGCTTGGGGACAGGGGTGAGGCCCCAGCATTTT. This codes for CASSLGTGVRPQHF. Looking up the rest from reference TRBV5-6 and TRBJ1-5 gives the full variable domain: DAGVTQSPTHLIKTRGQQVTLRCSPKSGHDTVSWYQQALGQGPQFIFQYYEEEERQRGNFPDRFSGHQFPNYSSELNVNALLLGDSALYLCASSLGTGVRPQHFGDGTRLSIL.